Listed here are 28 T cell receptor beta chains from one sample, sequenced in a study of T cell responses to AZD1222 COVID-19 vaccine. Libraries were prepared by immunoSEQ multiplex PCR; TCRdb keeps only in-frame clonotypes and omits some of them. The table shows 150,000 to 200,000 clones, with approximately 92% occurring only once. The sample in question was peripheral blood, obtained on day 0 of AZD1222 vaccination. Receptors originate from an adult in good health.

This rearrangement joins TRBV5-1 to TRBJ2-7, with D possibly matching TRBD1 (6 bases). V gave up 4 bases and J gave up 2 bases, with 16 bases separating them. The CDR3 contains 15 residues. In germline, CDR1 is SGHRS, CDR2 YFSETQ. CDR3 loop: CASSLWTDRPYEQYF. The CDR3 coding sequence is TGCGCCAGCAGCCTATGGACAGACAGACCCTACGAGCAGTACTTC.

The J gene is TRBJ1-6, the V gene TRBV7-2; perhaps TRBD1 as D (6 bases). CDR3 length: 14 residues. Germline CDR1 is SGHTA and CDR2 is FQGNSA. Between the trimmed V and J ends, which lost 0 bases and 6 bases, there was a span of 6 bases. The CDR3 DNA reads TGTGCCAGCAGCTTAGCAGGGGGTAATTCACCCCTCCACTTT. Translated, it gives CASSLAGGNSPLHF.

The J gene is TRBJ1-3, the V gene TRBV6-5, with 9 bases that match TRBD1. CDR1 and CDR2 from the germline V gene are MNHEY and SVGAGI. J was trimmed by 3 bases and V by 6 bases; bases with no gene match: 6. The length of the CDR3 is 15 residues. CDR3 amino acids: CASRPGQGYGNTIYF. DNA of the CDR3: TGTGCCAGCAGGCCCGGACAGGGGTATGGAAACACCATATATTTT.

V usage is TRBV18 and J usage is TRBJ2-3, with 14 bases that match TRBD2. Germline CDR1 and CDR2: KGHSH and LQKENI. The CDR3 has 17 residues. J gave up 1 base and V 4 bases, and 4 bases lay outside the gene matches. The CDR3 is CASSQGTSGSGTDTQYF. The CDR3 nucleotides are TGTGCCAGCTCACAAGGGACTAGCGGGAGTGGCACAGATACGCAGTATTTT.

This clone has just one count. The J gene is TRBJ1-3, the V gene TRBV4-2; no clear D. The germline gives CDR1 LGHNA, CDR2 YNFKEQ. The V end lost 1 base, the J end lost 4 bases, and 11 bases lay between the germline ends. CDR3 length: 15 residues. The CDR3 region has the DNA TGTGCCAGCAGCCAAGGCTCCACCTCCGGAAACACCATATATTTT. This gives the protein CASSQGSTSGNTIYF.

The rearrangement links TRBV18 to TRBJ2-7, with D perhaps matching TRBD2 (6 bases). This CDR3 region has 14 residues. From germline, CDR1 is KGHSH and CDR2 LQKENI. Trimming stripped 6 bases from V and 4 bases from J, with 16 bases between. CDR3 residues: CASSSGTHLYEQYF. CDR3 DNA: TGTGCCAGCTCGTCCGGGACTCACCTTTACGAGCAGTACTTC.

This sequence joins TRBV4-1 and TRBJ2-7; 7 bases fit TRBD1. The germline V gene has CDR1 MGHRA and CDR2 YSYEKL. The CDR3 is made up of 14 amino acids. With 1 base clipped from V and 5 bases from J, the junction kept 5 bases outside the gene matches. The CDR3 loop reads CASSQGQGHNEQYF. CDR3 sequence (DNA): TGCGCCAGCAGCCAAGGACAGGGACATAACGAGCAGTACTTC.

The CDR3 protein is CASSPGTGASETQYF. Here the CDR3 DNA reads TGTGCCAGCAGCCCAGGGACAGGGGCCTCAGAGACCCAGTACTTC. This sequence joins TRBV4-2 and TRBJ2-5; TRBD1 matches at 10 bases. CDR3 length: 15 amino acids. Per the germline V gene, CDR1 is LGHNA and CDR2 is YNFKEQ. The V segment lost 4 bases and the J segment 4 bases; nucleotides outside the gene matches: 6.

V is TRBV24-1 and J is TRBJ1-4; 7 nucleotides match TRBD1. This CDR3 is 17 amino acids long. CDR1 and CDR2 (germline): KGHDR, SFDVKD. The V and J ends lost 7 bases and 0 bases, in that order; junction bases with no gene match: 10. The CDR3 is CATSGTAVASTNEKLFF. The DNA of the CDR3 is TGTGCCACCAGCGGGACAGCAGTAGCCTCAACTAATGAAAAACTGTTTTTT.

The V call is TRBV6-2 or TRBV6-3, the J call TRBJ1-1, with unresolved D. Trimming cost V 2 bases and J 1 base, with 8 bases left between them. Germline-derived CDR1 and CDR2 are MNHEY and SVGEGT. The CDR3 consists of 14 residues. The CDR3 region is CASSYRIENTEAFF. CDR3 bases: TGTGCCAGCAGTTACCGTATCGAGAACACTGAAGCTTTCTTT.

This chain joins TRBV3-1 (or the pseudogene TRBV3-2) and TRBJ1-2; D uncertain. This CDR3 has 13 amino acids. CDR1 is LGHDT and CDR2 is YNNKEL in the germline V gene (reference sequence). V lost 0 bases and J 5 bases, leaving 7 bases between the germline ends. The CDR3: CASSQDCDYGYTF. DNA of the CDR3: TGTGCCAGCAGCCAAGATTGCGATTATGGCTACACCTTC.

The gene calls are TRBV5-4 and TRBJ1-1, with TRBD1 as a possible D gene (5 bases). Germline V gene data show CDR1 as SGHNT and CDR2 as YYREEE (reference sequence). The CDR3 loop spans 15 amino acids. Between the trimmed V and J ends, which lost 0 bases and 1 base, there was a span of 10 bases. CDR3 loop: CASSLAGRGNTEAFF. The DNA for the CDR3 is TGTGCCAGCAGCTTGGCCGGGAGGGGGAACACTGAAGCTTTCTTT.

The chain uses TRBV6-1 and TRBJ2-1; TRBD2 matches 13 bases. This CDR3 is built from 16 residues. Looked up from germline, CDR1 is MNHNS and CDR2 is SASEGT. V shed 4 bases and J 7 bases; nucleotides not matched to a gene: 7. CDR3 region: CASSAAGLAGLNEQFF. The CDR3 DNA is TGTGCCAGCAGTGCGGCGGGACTAGCGGGGTTAAATGAGCAGTTCTTC.

The chain recombines TRBV4-1 with TRBJ2-3, with a tentative D call TRBD2 (7 bases). This CDR3 is 16 amino acids long. V lost 4 bases to trimming and J lost 3 bases, with 17 bases between them. The germline V gene has CDR1 MGHRA and CDR2 YSYEKL. CDR3 DNA: TGCGCCAGCAGCCTGGGTCGGGGGGCGCTTACAGATACGCAGTATTTT. Protein sequence: CASSLGRGALTDTQYF.

V and J are TRBV27 and TRBJ1-6; D is possibly TRBD1 (6 bases). This CDR3 has 11 amino acids. V was shortened by 4 bases and J by 14 bases, with 9 bases between the two germline ends. Germline V lookup: CDR1 MNHEY, CDR2 SMNVEV (reference sequence). The CDR3 loop reads CASSSRGALHF. Written as DNA, the CDR3 is TGTGCCAGCAGTTCCAGGGGAGCCCTCCACTTT.

The chain is built from TRBV28 and TRBJ1-2; possibly TRBD1 for D (5 bases). Per the germline V gene, CDR1 is MDHEN and CDR2 is SYDVKM. This CDR3 comprises 17 residues. V lost 6 bases to trimming and J lost 7 bases, with 27 bases between them. CDR3 amino acids: CASSPGGTGVGGGGYTF. The CDR3 DNA follows: TGTGCCAGCAGCCCGGGGGGGACCGGGGTAGGAGGTGGTGGCTACACCTTC.

CDR3 coding DNA: TGCAGCGTGCCCGACAGAACGGATGGCTACACCTTC. As protein: CSVPDRTDGYTF. The chain recombines TRBV29-1 with TRBJ1-2; TRBD1 might be the D (5 bases). This CDR3 has 12 residues. Germline CDR1 reads SQVTM; CDR2 reads ANQGSEA. Trimming stripped 6 bases from V and 6 bases from J, with 14 bases between.

J is TRBJ2-2 and V is TRBV5-4; 12 bases align to TRBD1. The CDR3 runs to 15 residues. Looked up from germline, CDR1 is SGHNT and CDR2 is YYREEE (reference sequence). Trimming took 4 bases from V and 7 from J; bases not matched to a gene: 5. The CDR3 bases are TGTGCCAGCAGCCTGGGACAGGGGGCGGTCGGGGAGCTGTTTTTT. This gives the protein CASSLGQGAVGELFF.

This clone was counted between two and nine times. This rearrangement joins TRBV29-1 to TRBJ2-7; the D gene could be TRBD1 or TRBD2 (5 bases each). The CDR3 covers 14 residues. In germline, CDR1 is SQVTM, CDR2 ANQGSEA. The V gene lost 2 bases and the J gene lost 7 bases, with 18 bases spanning the gap. CDR3 nucleotide sequence: TGCAGCGTTGAAACTAGGCAGGGCTTACAAGAGCAGTACTTC. Translated: CSVETRQGLQEQYF.

This clone came up once. The chain carries TRBV2 and TRBJ1-2; 10 positions match TRBD1. This CDR3 contains 14 residues. V shed 4 bases and J 4 bases; nucleotides not matched to a gene: 3. The germline gives CDR1 SNHLY, CDR2 FYNNEI. CDR3 region: CASSGTGGAYGYTF. CDR3 nucleotide sequence: TGTGCCAGCAGTGGGACAGGGGGGGCCTATGGCTACACCTTC.

A single count supports this clone. The J gene is TRBJ2-7, the V gene TRBV19; D gene unclear. V was shortened by 6 bases and J by 1 base, with 13 bases between the two germline ends. The CDR3 covers 14 residues. The germline V gene has CDR1 LNHDA and CDR2 SQIVND (reference sequence). Here the CDR3 DNA reads TGTGCCAGTAGACCTGGTCCGGTATCCTACGAGCAGTACTTC. As protein: CASRPGPVSYEQYF. The full variable domain, completed using reference TRBV19 and TRBJ2-7, is DGGITQSPKYLFRKEGQNVTLSCEQNLNHDAMYWYRQDPGQGLRLIYYSQIVNDFQKGDIAEGYSVSREKKESFPLTVTSAQKNPTAFYLCASRPGPVSYEQYFGPGTRLTVT.

J is TRBJ1-5 and V is TRBV18, with D maybe TRBD1 (6 bases). The CDR3 covers 15 residues. Trimming left V 6 bases short and J 1 base short, with 13 bases between. Germline values: CDR1 KGHSH, CDR2 LQKENI. The DNA of the CDR3 is TGTGCCAGCTCCCCATGGGGGCCCAGCAATCAGCCCCAGCATTTT. This codes for CASSPWGPSNQPQHF.

V and J are TRBV11-2 and TRBJ1-3, with 9 positions matching TRBD1. The trim removed 3 bases at V and 4 bases at J, leaving 4 bases unmatched. The CDR3 is 15 amino acids. CDR1 SGHAT and CDR2 FQNNGV come from the germline V gene. The CDR3 loop is CASSFGTGLGNTIYF. In nucleotides, the CDR3 is TGTGCCAGCAGCTTTGGGACAGGGTTAGGAAACACCATATATTTT.

V is TRBV19 and J is TRBJ1-1, with TRBD1 matching 7 bases. The CDR3 loop spans 13 amino acids. The germline gives CDR1 LNHDA, CDR2 SQIVND (reference sequence). Trimming removed 10 bases from V and 5 bases from J; junction bases left unmatched: 10. CDR3 amino acids: CATENRGKTEAFF. CDR3 DNA sequence: TGTGCCACCGAAAACAGGGGAAAAACTGAAGCTTTCTTT.

The gene calls are TRBV3-1 (or the pseudogene TRBV3-2) and TRBJ1-2, with D perhaps TRBD1 (5 bases). Trimming took 4 bases from V and 8 from J, leaving 17 bases between them. This CDR3 has 14 amino acids. CDR1 and CDR2 from the germline V gene are LGHDT and YNNKEL (reference sequence). CDR3 nucleotides: TGTGCCAGCAGCCCCTTCGAGGGGATAGGGGGCTACACCTTC. It specifies CASSPFEGIGGYTF.

The rearrangement joins TRBV6-5 to TRBJ1-2; D is unresolved. The CDR3 totals 13 residues. Germline V lookup: CDR1 MNHEY, CDR2 SVGAGI. The ends were cut back, 7 bases at V and 8 bases at J, with 17 bases in the middle. CDR3 amino acids: CASIKKTEIGYTF. The DNA for the CDR3 is TGTGCCAGCATCAAAAAGACGGAGATCGGCTACACCTTC.

The rearrangement links TRBV7-9 to TRBJ1-1; 10 nucleotides align to TRBD1. Germline lookup yields CDR1 SEHNR and CDR2 FQNEAQ (reference sequence). The ends lost 5 bases at V and 0 bases at J; junction bases unmatched: 6. This CDR3 is built from 16 residues. The CDR3 DNA follows: TGTGCCAGCAGCCATTGGGGGACAGGGGTGAACACTGAAGCTTTCTTT. Translating gives CASSHWGTGVNTEAFF. The full variable domain, rest sourced from reference TRBV7-9 and TRBJ1-1, is DTGVSQNPRHKITKRGQNVTFRCDPISEHNRLYWYRQTLGQGPEFLTYFQNEAQLEKSRLLSDRFSAERPKGSFSTLEIQRTEQGDSAMYLCASSHWGTGVNTEAFFGQGTRLTVV.

This rearrangement joins TRBV5-4 to TRBJ2-1; 15 bases align to TRBD2. Germline CDR1 is SGHNT and CDR2 is YYREEE (reference sequence). V gave up 0 bases and J gave up 7 bases; unmatched junction bases: 5. The CDR3 extends over 17 amino acids. This CDR3 is CASSLAAGLAGGNEQFF. CDR3 in DNA: TGTGCCAGCAGCTTGGCCGCGGGACTAGCGGGGGGTAATGAGCAGTTCTTC.